This TCR beta chain was sequenced in a study of identical twins. The CDR3 is made up of 17 amino acids. Germline values: CDR1 SNHLY, CDR2 FYNNEI. A single record per CDR3 protein comes from TCRdb applying MiXCR to the 5' RACE reads. The sample shows nearly 900,000 distinct CDR3 sequences, approximately 13% of them seen only once. Of note for this clonotype: One junction end disagrees with the germline gene, perhaps due to a read error.

The data were also submitted as part of a second study, on yellow fever vaccine responses in identical twins.

The TCR was taken from a woman younger than 30 in good health. V usage is TRBV2 and J usage is TRBJ2-1, with TRBD1 matching over 10 bases. Material for sequencing was PBMCs. The CDR3 bases are TGTACCAGCAGTTTAGAGTTCGGACAGGGGGGCTACAATGAGCAGTTCTTC. Translating gives CTSSLEFGQGGYNEQFF.